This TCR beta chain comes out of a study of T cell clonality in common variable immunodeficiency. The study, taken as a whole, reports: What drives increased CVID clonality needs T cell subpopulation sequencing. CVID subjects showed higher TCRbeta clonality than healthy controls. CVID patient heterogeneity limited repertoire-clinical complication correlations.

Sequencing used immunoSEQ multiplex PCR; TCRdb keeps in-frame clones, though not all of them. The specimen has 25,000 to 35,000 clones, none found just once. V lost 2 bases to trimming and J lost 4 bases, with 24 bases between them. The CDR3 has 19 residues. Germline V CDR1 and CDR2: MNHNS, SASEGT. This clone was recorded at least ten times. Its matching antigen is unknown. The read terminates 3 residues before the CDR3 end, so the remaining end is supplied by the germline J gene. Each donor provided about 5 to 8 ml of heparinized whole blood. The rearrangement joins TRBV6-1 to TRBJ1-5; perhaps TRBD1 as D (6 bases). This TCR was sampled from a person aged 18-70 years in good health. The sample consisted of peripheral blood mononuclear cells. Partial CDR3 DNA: TGTGCCAGCAGTGAACAACCGATGCGTGTAGGGGGAGGTAATCAGCCC. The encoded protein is CASSEQPMRVGGGNQP. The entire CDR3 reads CASSEQPMRVGGGNQPQHF.